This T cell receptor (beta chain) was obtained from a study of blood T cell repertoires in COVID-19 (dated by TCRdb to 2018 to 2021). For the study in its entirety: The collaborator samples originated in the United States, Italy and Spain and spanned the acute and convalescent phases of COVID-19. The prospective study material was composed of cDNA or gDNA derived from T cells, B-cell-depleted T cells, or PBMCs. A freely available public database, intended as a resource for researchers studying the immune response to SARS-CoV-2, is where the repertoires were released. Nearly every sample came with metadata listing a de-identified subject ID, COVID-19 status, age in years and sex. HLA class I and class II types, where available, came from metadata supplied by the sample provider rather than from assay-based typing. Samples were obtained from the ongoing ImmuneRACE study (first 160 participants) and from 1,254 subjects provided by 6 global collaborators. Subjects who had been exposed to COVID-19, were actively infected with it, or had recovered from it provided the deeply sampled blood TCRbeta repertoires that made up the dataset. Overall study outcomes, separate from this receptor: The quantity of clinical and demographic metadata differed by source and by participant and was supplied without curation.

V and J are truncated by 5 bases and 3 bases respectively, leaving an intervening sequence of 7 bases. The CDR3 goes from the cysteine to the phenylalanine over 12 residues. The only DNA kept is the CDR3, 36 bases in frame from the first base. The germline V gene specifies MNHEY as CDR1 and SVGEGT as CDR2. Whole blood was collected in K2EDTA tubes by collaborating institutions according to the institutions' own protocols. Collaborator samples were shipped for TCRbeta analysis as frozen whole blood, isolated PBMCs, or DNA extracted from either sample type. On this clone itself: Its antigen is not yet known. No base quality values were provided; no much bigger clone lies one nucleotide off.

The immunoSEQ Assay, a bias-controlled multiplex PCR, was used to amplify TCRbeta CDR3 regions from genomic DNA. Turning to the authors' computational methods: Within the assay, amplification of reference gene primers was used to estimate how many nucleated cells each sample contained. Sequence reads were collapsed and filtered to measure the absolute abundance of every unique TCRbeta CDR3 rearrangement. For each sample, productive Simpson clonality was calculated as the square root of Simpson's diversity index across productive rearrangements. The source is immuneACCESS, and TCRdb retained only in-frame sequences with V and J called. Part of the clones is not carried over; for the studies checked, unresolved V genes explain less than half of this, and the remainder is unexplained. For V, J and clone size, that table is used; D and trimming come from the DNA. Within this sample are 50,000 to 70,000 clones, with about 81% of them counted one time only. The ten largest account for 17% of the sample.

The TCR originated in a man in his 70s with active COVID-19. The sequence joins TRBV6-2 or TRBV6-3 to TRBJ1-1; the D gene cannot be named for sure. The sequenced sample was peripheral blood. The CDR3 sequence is CASSDIDTEAFF. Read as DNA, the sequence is TGTGCCAGCAGTGACATTGACACTGAAGCTTTCTTT.